One sample yielded the 22 T cell receptor beta chains listed below, sequenced in a study of neurological immune-mediated disorders. One entry per CDR3 protein, called by TCRdb with MiXCR from the 5' RACE reads. This table has about 33,000 distinct CDR3 sequences, about 13% appearing once. The time point denotes: longitudinal time-point 2. Input material: PBMCs. These receptors came from a woman in her thirties or forties in good health.

The chain employs TRBV20-1 and TRBJ2-1, with a possible D match to TRBD2 (7 bases). The CDR3 has 13 amino acids. V lost 3 bases and J lost 5, with 11 bases in between. Germline V lookup: CDR1 DFQATT, CDR2 SNEGSKA (reference sequence). The CDR3 loop reads CSASGGLDNEQFF. The CDR3 DNA is TGCAGTGCTAGCGGGGGGCTTGACAATGAGCAGTTCTTC.

Many counts were recorded for this clonotype. The chain carries TRBV7-2 and TRBJ2-7; 9 nucleotides agree with TRBD1. CDR1 and CDR2 (germline): SGHTA, FQGNSA. J was trimmed by 0 bases and V by 4 bases; bases with no gene match: 4. The CDR3 contains 15 residues. CDR3 sequence (DNA): TGTGCCAGCAGCTCGACAGGGGGGGACTCCTACGAGCAGTACTTC. Residues: CASSSTGGDSYEQYF.

This clonotype was detected many times. The rearrangement uses TRBV29-1 and TRBJ2-1; TRBD2 agrees at 7 bases. The CDR3 totals 16 residues. V shed 0 bases, J shed 8 bases, and the junction held 13 bases outside the gene matches. Germline CDR1 and CDR2: SQVTM and ANQGSEA. The CDR3: CSVEDYREAEQYEQFF. CDR3 bases: TGCAGCGTTGAAGATTACCGGGAGGCGGAACAATATGAGCAGTTCTTC.

This clonotype was picked up many times. This chain uses TRBV6-5 with TRBJ1-5; D not resolved. Trimming shortened V by 6 bases and J by 2 bases, and 14 bases separated the two germline ends. The length of the CDR3 is 15 residues. In germline, CDR1 is MNHEY, CDR2 SVGAGI. The CDR3 sequence: CASSPAGMGNQPQHF. CDR3 DNA: TGTGCCAGCAGCCCGGCGGGGATGGGCAATCAGCCCCAGCATTTT.

There are a few counts of this clonotype. The J gene is TRBJ2-4, the V gene TRBV7-6; 7 bases match TRBD2. The CDR3 has 15 amino acids. Germline CDR1 SGHVS, CDR2 FNYEAQ. The J segment lost 2 bases and the V segment lost 2 bases, leaving 3 bases of the junction unmatched. The CDR3 DNA is TGTGCCAGCAGCTTAAATAGCGGGCCCAAAAACATTCAGTACTTC. It yields the protein CASSLNSGPKNIQYF.

This clonotype was counted ten times or more. The J gene is TRBJ1-2, the V gene TRBV6-5; D is undetermined. The CDR3 is 13 residues long. Germline loops: CDR1 MNHEY, CDR2 SVGAGI. Trimming cost V 5 bases and J 6 bases, with 13 bases left between them. The CDR3 loop reads CASSRNQEDGYTF. The CDR3 nucleotides read TGTGCCAGCAGTCGAAACCAGGAAGATGGCTACACCTTC.

This clonotype was counted many times. The chain carries TRBV20-1 and TRBJ1-1; D may be TRBD1 (5 bases). The germline CDR1 and CDR2 sequences are DFQATT and SNEGSKA (reference sequence). CDR3 size: 14 residues. The V and J ends lost 3 bases and 4 bases respectively, with 15 bases between them. This chain's CDR3 is CSASGWMDITEAFF. CDR3 bases: TGCAGTGCTAGTGGGTGGATGGACATCACTGAAGCTTTCTTT.

This clonotype was recorded a few times. CDR3 sequence (DNA): TGTGCCTGGAGTGTAACCCTGCATCAGCCCCAGCATTTT. Translated, it gives CAWSVTLHQPQHF. The V gene is TRBV30, the J gene TRBJ1-5, with D unresolved. CDR1 and CDR2 from the germline V gene are GTSNPN and SVGIG (reference sequence). The V end lost 0 bases, the J end lost 5 bases, and 8 bases lay between the germline ends. The length of the CDR3 is 13 residues. Using reference TRBV30 and TRBJ1-5 for the parts outside the CDR3, the full variable domain is SQTIHQWPATLVQPVGSPLSLECTVEGTSNPNLYWYRQAAGRGLQLLFYSVGIGQISSEVPQNLSASRPQDRQFILSSKKLLLSDSGFYLCAWSVTLHQPQHFGDGTRLSIL.

This clonotype was seen many times. The chain carries TRBV4-2 and TRBJ1-1; no firm D call. CDR3 length: 15 amino acids. Germline lookup yields CDR1 LGHNA and CDR2 YNFKEQ. V lost 3 bases, J lost 1 base, and 12 bases lay in between. The CDR3 nucleotides read TGTGCCAGCAGCCATCCTTCCGACCGGAACACTGAAGCTTTCTTT. Translation: CASSHPSDRNTEAFF.

This clonotype is deemed medium-sized. The chain uses TRBV11-3 and TRBJ2-1; 7 bases are shared with TRBD2. V lost 1 base, J lost 10 bases, and 4 bases stayed unmatched. Germline V gene sequence: CDR1 SGHNT, CDR2 YENEEA. This CDR3 comprises 13 residues. The CDR3 sequence is CASSLGTSVEQFF. CDR3 coding DNA: TGTGCCAGCAGCTTAGGTACTAGCGTCGAGCAGTTCTTC.

This clonotype was counted ten times or more. The J gene is TRBJ1-1, the V gene TRBV20-1, with TRBD1 matching over 8 bases. Germline loops: CDR1 DFQATT, CDR2 SNEGSKA (reference sequence). Trimming took 6 bases from V and 1 from J; bases not matched to a gene: 7. This CDR3 region has 14 residues. The CDR3 is CSAKTGAQNTEAFF. Here the CDR3 DNA reads TGCAGTGCCAAGACAGGGGCTCAGAACACTGAAGCTTTCTTT.

This clonotype showed up many times. J is TRBJ1-4 and V is TRBV29-1, with TRBD1 identical over 10 bases. Trimming removed 7 bases from V and 6 bases from J; junction bases left unmatched: 2. In germline, CDR1 is SQVTM, CDR2 ANQGSEA. CDR3 length: 12 amino acids. As DNA, the CDR3 is TGCAGCGCGGGACAGGGGTATGAAAAACTGTTTTTT. Protein product: CSAGQGYEKLFF.

In its sample, this clonotype was seen many times. V is TRBV10-1 and J is TRBJ2-5, with 8 bases aligning to TRBD1. Germline lookup yields CDR1 WNHNN and CDR2 SYGVQD (reference sequence). With V trimmed by 6 bases and J by 5 bases, 11 bases remained unmatched. This CDR3 has 15 residues. CDR3 amino acids: CASSDDRGLGETQYF. The CDR3 DNA is TGCGCCAGCAGCGATGACAGGGGCCTAGGGGAGACCCAGTACTTC.

This clonotype was detected many times. This chain uses TRBV5-1 with TRBJ2-1; D may be TRBD2 (5 bases). V shed 2 bases and J shed 0 bases, with 12 bases lying between them. Germline loops: CDR1 SGHRS, CDR2 YFSETQ. This CDR3 has 16 residues. The CDR3 region has the DNA TGCGCCAGCAGCTTTTCCGGAGCGGACTCCTACAATGAGCAGTTCTTC. Amino acids: CASSFSGADSYNEQFF.

The chain combines TRBV5-1 with TRBJ1-1; D is unclear. The ends were cut back, 7 bases at V and 1 base at J, with 17 bases in the middle. This CDR3 is built from 15 residues. Germline CDR1 and CDR2: SGHRS and YFSETQ. CDR3 loop: CASWHSTGGNTEAFF. The CDR3 bases are TGCGCCAGCTGGCACTCAACGGGCGGGAACACTGAAGCTTTCTTT.

This clonotype was counted ten times or more. This chain links TRBV6-6 with TRBJ2-4, with TRBD2 as a possible D gene (6 bases). The ends were cut back, 7 bases at V and 7 bases at J, with 14 bases in the middle. The germline V gene encodes CDR1 MNHNY and CDR2 SVGAGI (reference sequence). The CDR3 sequence is 13 residues long. The CDR3 nucleotides read TGTGCCAGCAACCCCGGGAGTGTGAACATTCAGTACTTC. Translation gives CASNPGSVNIQYF.

This clonotype was seen ten or more times. The rearrangement uses TRBV21-1 and TRBJ2-5; TRBD1, the table's D call, lacks a check against the DNA. TRBV21-1 is noted as a pseudogene. The CDR3 is 13 amino acids. CDR3 in DNA: TGTGCCAGCAGCAAAATAGCAGGGGAGACCCAGTACTTC. Encoded protein: CASSKIAGETQYF.

This clonotype is medium-sized (0.01 to 0.1%) within its sample. The rearrangement links TRBV5-1 to TRBJ2-3, with 11 positions matching TRBD2. V gave up 7 bases and J gave up 4 bases; unmatched junction bases: 8. Looked up from germline, CDR1 is SGHRS and CDR2 is YFSETQ. The CDR3 contains 15 residues. The CDR3 region is CASGLSGRAPDTQYF. CDR3 bases: TGCGCCAGCGGCCTTAGCGGGAGGGCCCCAGATACGCAGTATTTT. Full variable domain (remainder filled in from reference TRBV5-1 and TRBJ2-3): KAGVTQTPRYLIKTRGQQVTLSCSPISGHRSVSWYQQTPGQGLQFLFEYFSETQRNKGNFPGRFSGRQFSNSRSEMNVSTLELGDSALYLCASGLSGRAPDTQYFGPGTRLTVL.

This clonotype was counted at least ten times. The chain is built from TRBV20-1 and TRBJ1-5, with D possibly matching TRBD1 (5 bases). V was shortened by 7 bases and J by 1 base, with 11 bases between the two germline ends. The CDR3 covers 13 residues. Germline CDR1 is DFQATT and CDR2 is SNEGSKA (reference sequence). The CDR3 sequence is CSVDGGSNQPQHF. CDR3 DNA: TGCAGTGTTGATGGGGGGAGCAATCAGCCCCAGCATTTT.

This clonotype appeared many times. The genes are TRBV7-3 and TRBJ2-1, with 8 bases identical to TRBD2. V lost 4 bases and J lost 7; bases outside the gene matches: 9. The CDR3 has 15 residues. Germline V gives CDR1 SGHTA, CDR2 FQGTGA. The CDR3 DNA follows: TGTGCCAGCAGCTCCCTAGCGGGTTTAGGTAATGAGCAGTTCTTC. Translating gives CASSSLAGLGNEQFF.

This clonotype has a count of ten or more. J is TRBJ2-7 and V is TRBV6-5, with 10 bases matching TRBD1. This CDR3 is built from 15 residues. Germline CDR1 is MNHEY and CDR2 is SVGAGI. The V and J ends lost 6 bases and 2 bases, in that order; junction bases with no gene match: 7. CDR3 sequence: CASSRSGQGAYEQYF. The CDR3 DNA is TGTGCCAGCAGCCGTTCCGGACAGGGGGCCTACGAGCAGTACTTC.

Ten or more counts support this clonotype. J is TRBJ2-1 and V is TRBV6-2 or TRBV6-3, with 10 bases identical to TRBD2. The CDR3 runs 16 residues. Germline lookup yields CDR1 MNHEY and CDR2 SVGEGT. V lost 2 bases to trimming and J lost 8 bases; unmatched junction nucleotides: 9. CDR3 coding DNA: TGTGCCAGCAGTTACGACCTGGGACTAGCGCCCCATGAGCAGTTCTTC. The encoded protein is CASSYDLGLAPHEQFF.